A single sample gave rise to the 5 T cell receptor beta chains below, sequenced in a study of blood T cell repertoires in COVID-19 (dated by TCRdb to about 2020). To prepare the library, the immunoSEQ multiplex PCR assay was applied. TCRdb holds this immuneACCESS table with in-frame rearrangements only. Some clones are missing; in checked studies, unresolved V genes explain under half, and the rest has no known cause. The sample table lists 100,000 or so clones, under 75% of them with a count of one. Roughly 6.2% of the sample is in the top ten clones. Sequenced: peripheral blood. The receptors here all came from an elderly man with acute or convalescent COVID-19.

The chain carries TRBV4-3 and TRBJ2-7; 7 bases agree with TRBD2. Germline CDR1 LGHNA, CDR2 YSLEER. The CDR3 contains 15 residues. V lost 3 bases to trimming and J lost 2 bases; unmatched junction nucleotides: 7. The chain's CDR3 is CASSQGFAGAYEQYF. CDR3 DNA: TGCGCCAGCAGCCAGGGCTTCGCGGGAGCCTACGAGCAGTACTTC.

The chain is built from TRBV20-1 and TRBJ1-2; D is unclear. CDR1 and CDR2 from the germline V gene are DFQATT and SNEGSKA (reference sequence). The CDR3 has 11 residues. Deletions cut 1 base from V and 8 bases from J, with 8 bases between. CDR3 loop: CSARGGNGYTF. Here the CDR3 DNA reads TGCAGTGCTAGAGGAGGTAACGGCTACACCTTC.

The chain joins TRBV7-2 to TRBJ2-3, with 8 bases lining up with TRBD2. Germline assignment: CDR1 SGHTA and CDR2 FQGNSA. The CDR3 consists of 14 residues. V was clipped by 3 bases and J by 3 bases; unmatched bases: 2. CDR3 amino acids: CASSFSGNTDTQYF. The CDR3 nucleotides are TGTGCCAGCAGCTTTAGCGGGAATACAGATACGCAGTATTTT.

The rearrangement links TRBV28 to TRBJ1-2; a weak D match, TRBD1 (6 bases). Per germline, CDR1 MDHEN and CDR2 SYDVKM. The CDR3 has 14 residues. Trimming stripped 4 bases from V and 5 bases from J, with 14 bases between. As DNA, the CDR3 is TGTGCCAGCAGTTCTCAGCACCAGGGGTATGGCTACACCTTC. It yields the protein CASSSQHQGYGYTF.

The V gene is TRBV19, the J gene TRBJ2-6, with 7 bases lining up with TRBD2. The germline V gene has CDR1 LNHDA and CDR2 SQIVND (reference sequence). The CDR3 sequence is 15 residues long. Trimming at V came to 5 bases and at J to 5 bases, leaving 6 bases not matched to a gene. CDR3 amino acids: CASSGSGGRANVLTF. CDR3 nucleotide sequence: TGTGCCAGTAGTGGGTCGGGGGGTCGGGCCAACGTCCTGACTTTC.